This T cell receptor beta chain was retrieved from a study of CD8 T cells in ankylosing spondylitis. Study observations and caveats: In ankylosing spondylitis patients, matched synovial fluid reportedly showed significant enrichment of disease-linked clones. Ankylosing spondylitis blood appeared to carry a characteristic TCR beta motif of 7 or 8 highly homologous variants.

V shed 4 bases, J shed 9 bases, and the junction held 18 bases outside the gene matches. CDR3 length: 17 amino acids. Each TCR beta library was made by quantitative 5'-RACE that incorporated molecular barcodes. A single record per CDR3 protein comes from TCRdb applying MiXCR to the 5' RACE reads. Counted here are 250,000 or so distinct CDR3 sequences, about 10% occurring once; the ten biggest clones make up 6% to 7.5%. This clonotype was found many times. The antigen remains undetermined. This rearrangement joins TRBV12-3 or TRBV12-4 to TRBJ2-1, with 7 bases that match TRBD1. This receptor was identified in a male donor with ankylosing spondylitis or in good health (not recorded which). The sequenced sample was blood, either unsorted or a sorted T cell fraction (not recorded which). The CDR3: CASSYQVGGPGGGEQFF. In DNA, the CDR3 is TGTGCCAGCAGTTATCAGGTTGGCGGCCCAGGGGGTGGTGAGCAGTTCTTC.